This T cell receptor (beta chain) emerged from a study of T cell responses to AZD1222 COVID-19 vaccine. In the study overall: The analysis combined second doses at about 4 or about 12 weeks. General study findings and limits: The repertoires were collected only after the peak T cell response. At study baseline, merely six AZD1222 recipients were seropositive. Most donors were white British and more were female, and clonal diversity was possibly underestimated.

As to this clone: Its antigen remains unknown.

V gave up 10 bases and J gave up 1 base; unmatched junction bases: 7. The germline CDR1 and CDR2 sequences are ENHRY and SYGVKD. CDR3 size: 14 residues. Sequencing used immunoSEQ multiplex PCR; TCRdb keeps in-frame clones, though not all of them. The table has about 120,000 clones, around 94% seen once. The clonotype comes from an adult in good health. The chain uses TRBV10-3 and TRBJ2-1, with 7 bases identical to TRBD2. Sequencing used peripheral blood, obtained on day 0 of AZD1222 vaccination. In DNA, the CDR3 is TGTGCCACAAGACCAGCGGGATCCTACAATGAGCAGTTCTTC. Translated: CATRPAGSYNEQFF.